This passage covers 4 T cell receptor beta chains from one sample sequenced in a study of vaccination effects on CD4 cells after COVID-19. Repertoires were generated with immunoSEQ multiplex PCR, while TCRdb's copy carries only in-frame clones and drops some. The sample gives 40,000 or so clones, around 70% of which show up once; about 10% is in the top ten. Their antigens remain unidentified. Following a roughly 9-day culture, CD4+ T cells were purified. It was two doses of either the BNT162b2 or mRNA-1273 vaccine that participants received. Source: CD4+ T cells from PBMCs cultured without peptide, taken after COVID-19 vaccination. Receptor source: a human donor who received a COVID-19 vaccine.

CDR3 protein: CASSPPPPARSYEQYF. CDR3 nucleotides: TGTGCCAGCAGCCCACCCCCCCCGGCACGATCCTACGAGCAGTACTTC. The V and J genes are TRBV5-4 and TRBJ2-7, with D unresolved. Germline CDR1 is SGHNT and CDR2 is YYREEE (reference sequence). The CDR3 loop spans 16 amino acids. The ends were cut back, 4 bases at V and 1 base at J, with 18 bases in the middle.

In this sample, this clone turned up a few times. This chain connects TRBV19 to TRBJ2-7, with TRBD2 as a possible D gene (6 bases). The V end lost 6 bases, the J end lost 0 bases, and 15 bases lay between the germline ends. CDR3 length equals 15 residues. The germline gives CDR1 LNHDA, CDR2 SQIVND (reference sequence). The CDR3 DNA reads TGTGCCAGTAGAATTGGTAGCGGAACCTCCTACGAGCAGTACTTC. This translates into CASRIGSGTSYEQYF.

The chain combines TRBV2 with TRBJ1-5, with a tentative D call TRBD1 (5 bases). The CDR3 is made up of 15 amino acids. Germline V gives CDR1 SNHLY, CDR2 FYNNEI. V was shortened by 6 bases and J by 0 bases, with 12 bases between the two germline ends. CDR3 in DNA: TGTGCCAGCAGAGACAGCACCTATAGCAATCAGCCCCAGCATTTT. It codes for CASRDSTYSNQPQHF.

J is TRBJ2-7 and V is TRBV5-4; D not resolved. The CDR3 is 13 amino acids. Germline V lookup: CDR1 SGHNT, CDR2 YYREEE (reference sequence). Trimming cost V 3 bases and J 4 bases, with 11 bases left between them. CDR3 amino acids: CASSYPGSYEQYF. The CDR3 DNA follows: TGTGCCAGCAGCTACCCGGGCTCATACGAGCAGTACTTC. Full variable domain (remainder filled in from reference TRBV5-4 and TRBJ2-7): ETGVTQSPTHLIKTRGQQVTLRCSSQSGHNTVSWYQQALGQGPQFIFQYYREEENGRGNFPPRFSGLQFPNYSSELNVNALELDDSALYLCASSYPGSYEQYFGPGTRLTVT.